Following are 19 T cell receptor beta chains from one sample sequenced in a study of CXCR3-negative and CXCR3-positive naive CD8 T cells. cDNA libraries for TRB were generated by 5' RACE incorporating UMI labels. Reanalyzing the 5' RACE reads, TCRdb keeps one entry per CDR3 protein, without DNA. This sample contains approximately 70,000 distinct CDR3 sequences. The material sequenced was naive CXCR3- CD8+ T cells from blood. Subset here: CD45RO-CCR7+CD27+CD95- naive CD8+ T cells lacking CXCR3 (TNR3-). These receptors came from a human donor in good health. Some clones in this sample may be carry-over from other donors' samples.

This chain uses TRBV5-1 with TRBJ2-7; TCRdb returns TRBD1, unconfirmable since there is no DNA. Germline V gene data show CDR1 as SGHRS and CDR2 as YFSETQ. The CDR3 runs to 13 residues. The CDR3 is CASSEPGSYEQYF.

The V and J genes are TRBV28 and TRBJ2-7. CDR3 size: 12 residues. Germline V CDR1 and CDR2: MDHEN, SYDVKM. The CDR3 sequence is CASSLFSREQYF.

The V gene is TRBV4-3, the J gene TRBJ2-3; TCRdb reports TRBD2, a call that lacks DNA to check it against. Germline V gene lookup returns CDR1 LGHNA and CDR2 YSLEER. The CDR3 is 17 residues long. This CDR3 is CASSQDMGLDSTDTQYF.

V is TRBV12-3 or TRBV12-4 and J is TRBJ2-4; TCRdb selects TRBD2, and the lack of DNA leaves this call unchecked. The CDR3 totals 17 residues. The CDR3 loop is CASSQAGTSGYKNIQYF.

The chain combines TRBV29-1 with TRBJ2-7; the D call from TCRdb, TRBD2, cannot be confirmed without DNA. The CDR3 contains 11 residues. CDR1 SQVTM and CDR2 ANQGSEA come from the germline V gene. The CDR3 here is CSVDFEGEQYF.

This chain uses TRBV7-9 with TRBJ1-2; TCRdb outputs TRBD1, but without DNA this stays unchecked. Per the germline V gene, CDR1 is SEHNR and CDR2 is FQNEAQ (reference sequence). This CDR3 is 16 amino acids long. The CDR3 sequence is CASSLVMQGADYGYTF.

V usage is TRBV12-3 or TRBV12-4 and J usage is TRBJ1-2. CDR3 length: 13 residues. CDR3 loop: CASSLTLNYGYTF.

This chain connects TRBV7-9 to TRBJ1-1; TCRdb outputs TRBD1, but without DNA this stays unchecked. The length of the CDR3 is 15 residues. Per the germline V gene, CDR1 is SEHNR and CDR2 is FQNEAQ (reference sequence). CDR3 sequence reads: CASSLYYDRGLEAFF.

V is TRBV7-9 and J is TRBJ2-1; absent DNA, TCRdb's TRBD1 call cannot be checked. Germline V lookup: CDR1 SEHNR, CDR2 FQNEAQ (reference sequence). This CDR3 comprises 15 residues. The CDR3 here is CASSLVGVGYNEQFF.

The chain links TRBV10-3 to TRBJ2-1; TCRdb returns TRBD1, unconfirmable since there is no DNA. This CDR3 is built from 15 residues. The V gene's germline CDR1 is ENHRY and CDR2 SYGVKD. CDR3 residues: CAISEVPQGLNEQFF.

The chain employs TRBV28 and TRBJ2-3; TCRdb's assignment of TRBD1 cannot be checked, as there is no DNA. Looked up from germline, CDR1 is MDHEN and CDR2 is SYDVKM. The CDR3 is 11 residues long. CDR3 region: CASSSGATQYF.

The chain carries TRBV12-3 or TRBV12-4 and TRBJ2-1. The CDR3 totals 13 residues. The CDR3 here is CASGADSYNEQFF.

The J gene is TRBJ2-7, the V gene TRBV4-1; TCRdb's D call, TRBD1, is unchecked because there is no DNA. This CDR3 is built from 15 residues. CDR1 and CDR2 from the germline V gene are MGHRA and YSYEKL. This chain's CDR3 is CASSPGQGSYYEQYF.

The chain carries TRBV29-1 and TRBJ2-2. Germline CDR1 and CDR2: SQVTM and ANQGSEA. The CDR3 runs 13 residues. The CDR3 protein is CSVVSGITGELFF.

The chain uses TRBV7-9 and TRBJ2-7. Germline assignment: CDR1 SEHNR and CDR2 FQNEAQ (reference sequence). This CDR3 spans 13 amino acids. The CDR3 spells CASSSRSSHEQYF.

The chain couples TRBV28 to TRBJ1-4; TCRdb calls TRBD1, which cannot be checked without DNA. CDR1 MDHEN and CDR2 SYDVKM come from the germline V gene. CDR3 size: 14 residues. The CDR3 here is CASSQDRENEKLFF.

This rearrangement joins TRBV5-1 to TRBJ2-3; TCRdb proposes TRBD1, but this gene call is untestable without DNA. This CDR3 contains 15 residues. Germline V gene sequence: CDR1 SGHRS, CDR2 YFSETQ. This chain's CDR3 is CASSFTGATTDTQYF.

The chain couples TRBV7-8 to TRBJ2-3; TCRdb returns TRBD1, unconfirmable since there is no DNA. The germline CDR1 and CDR2 sequences are SGHVS and FQNEAQ. The CDR3 is made up of 14 amino acids. The CDR3 loop reads CASSLEWGVDTQYF.

The V and J genes are TRBV14 and TRBJ2-7; the TCRdb D gene call, TRBD1, has no DNA to confirm it. The CDR3 has 17 amino acids. CDR1 SGHDN and CDR2 FVKESK come from the germline V gene. The CDR3 region is CASSQAPGRGSVFEQYF.